This T cell receptor (beta chain) originates from a study of CD8+CD57+ T cells in acquired aplastic anemia. Study at large: Average DNA yield from sorted CD4+ and CD8+ cells was approximately 3.2 ug.

Patients chosen for sequencing had CD8+CD57+ cells that had expanded, as shown by flow cytometry. Genomic DNA constituted the template upon which TCR beta VDJ and CDR3 profiling was performed. TCRdb reanalysed the reads using MiXCR and keeps one entry per CDR3 protein. The table lists 150,000 to 200,000 distinct CDR3 sequences, around 48% of them singletons. The sample holds many counts of this clonotype. The CDR3 is 14 amino acids. Trimming removed 4 bases from V and 0 bases from J, with 10 bases in between. CDR1 is SGHNT and CDR2 is YYREEE in the germline V gene (reference sequence). The V gene is TRBV5-4, the J gene TRBJ2-5, with D possibly being TRBD2 (6 bases). This TCR was recovered from a human donor with aplastic anemia. The material sequenced was sorted CD4+, CD8+, or CD8+CD57+ T cells (not recorded which) from PBMCs. Here the CDR3 reads CASSPSEYQETQYF. Written as DNA, the CDR3 is TGTGCCAGCAGCCCTAGCGAGTACCAAGAGACCCAGTACTTC.